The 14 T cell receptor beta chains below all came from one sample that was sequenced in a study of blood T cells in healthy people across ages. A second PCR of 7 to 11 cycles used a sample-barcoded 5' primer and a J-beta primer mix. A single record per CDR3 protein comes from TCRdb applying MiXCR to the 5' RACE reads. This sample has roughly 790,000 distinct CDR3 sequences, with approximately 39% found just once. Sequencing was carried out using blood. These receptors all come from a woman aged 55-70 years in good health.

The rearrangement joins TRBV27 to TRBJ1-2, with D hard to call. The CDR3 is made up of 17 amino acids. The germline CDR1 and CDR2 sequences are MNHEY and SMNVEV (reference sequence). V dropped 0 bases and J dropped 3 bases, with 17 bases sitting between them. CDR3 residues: CASSLSRGKISYYGYTF. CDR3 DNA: TGTGCCAGCAGTTTATCCCGGGGAAAAATCAGCTACTATGGCTACACCTTC.

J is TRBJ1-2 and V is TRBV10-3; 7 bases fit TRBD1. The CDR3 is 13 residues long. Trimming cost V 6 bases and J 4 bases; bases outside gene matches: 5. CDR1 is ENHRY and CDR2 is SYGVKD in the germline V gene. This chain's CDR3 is CAISRDSGYGYTF. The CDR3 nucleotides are TGTGCCATCAGCCGGGACAGCGGCTATGGCTACACCTTC.

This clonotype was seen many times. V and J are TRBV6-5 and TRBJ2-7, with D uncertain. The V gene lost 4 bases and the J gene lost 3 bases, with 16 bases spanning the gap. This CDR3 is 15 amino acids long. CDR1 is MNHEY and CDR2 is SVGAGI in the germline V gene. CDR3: CASSLKGSDFYEQYF. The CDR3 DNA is TGTGCCAGCAGTTTGAAAGGCAGTGACTTCTACGAGCAGTACTTC.

The chain's CDR3 is CASSPLGGGGGNLIETQYF. The CDR3 DNA is TGCGCCAGCAGCCCACTCGGCGGGGGCGGGGGGAACCTTATAGAGACCCAGTACTTC. This chain connects TRBV5-1 to TRBJ2-5; 8 nucleotides line up with TRBD2. CDR3 length: 19 residues. The ends lost 4 bases at V and 4 bases at J; junction bases unmatched: 21. Germline CDR1 and CDR2: SGHRS and YFSETQ.

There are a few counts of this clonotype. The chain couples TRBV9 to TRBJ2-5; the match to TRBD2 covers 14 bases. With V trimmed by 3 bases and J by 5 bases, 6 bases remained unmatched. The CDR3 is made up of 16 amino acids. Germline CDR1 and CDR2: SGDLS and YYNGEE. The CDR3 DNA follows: TGTGCCAGCAGCGAGCGACTAGCGGGAGGGAAGGAGACCCAGTACTTC. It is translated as CASSERLAGGKETQYF. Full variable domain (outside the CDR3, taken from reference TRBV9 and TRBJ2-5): DSGVTQTPKHLITATGQRVTLRCSPRSGDLSVYWYQQSLDQGLQFLIQYYNGEERAKGNILERFSAQQFPDLHSELNLSSLELGDSALYFCASSERLAGGKETQYFGPGTRLLVL.

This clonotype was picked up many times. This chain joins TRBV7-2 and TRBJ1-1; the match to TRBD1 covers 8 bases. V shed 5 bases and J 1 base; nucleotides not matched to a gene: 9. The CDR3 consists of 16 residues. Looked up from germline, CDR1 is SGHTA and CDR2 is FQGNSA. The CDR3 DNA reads TGTGCCAGCAGCCCTAGTATGGGACAGGCGAACACTGAAGCTTTCTTT. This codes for CASSPSMGQANTEAFF.

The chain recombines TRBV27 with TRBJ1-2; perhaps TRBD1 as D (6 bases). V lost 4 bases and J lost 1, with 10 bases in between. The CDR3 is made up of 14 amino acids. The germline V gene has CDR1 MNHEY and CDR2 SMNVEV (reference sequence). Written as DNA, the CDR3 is TGTGCCAGCAGTTCACGACAGGATAACTATGGCTACACCTTC. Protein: CASSSRQDNYGYTF.

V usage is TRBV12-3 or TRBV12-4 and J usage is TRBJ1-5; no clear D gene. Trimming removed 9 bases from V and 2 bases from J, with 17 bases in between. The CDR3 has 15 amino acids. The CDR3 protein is CASSSEGLGNQPQHF. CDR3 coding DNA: TGTGCCAGTTCTTCGGAGGGCTTGGGCAATCAGCCCCAGCATTTT.

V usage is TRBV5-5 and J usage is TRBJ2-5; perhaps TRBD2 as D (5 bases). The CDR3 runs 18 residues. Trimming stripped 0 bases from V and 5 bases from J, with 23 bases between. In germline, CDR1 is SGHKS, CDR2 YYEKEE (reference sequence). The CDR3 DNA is TGTGCCAGCAGCTTGGGAGGGTCGTATCTCCTGGGTGGGGAGACCCAGTACTTC. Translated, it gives CASSLGGSYLLGGETQYF. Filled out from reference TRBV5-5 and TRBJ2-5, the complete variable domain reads DAGVTQSPTHLIKTRGQQVTLRCSPISGHKSVSWYQQVLGQGPQFIFQYYEKEERGRGNFPDRFSARQFPNYSSELNVNALLLGDSALYLCASSLGGSYLLGGETQYFGPGTRLLVL.

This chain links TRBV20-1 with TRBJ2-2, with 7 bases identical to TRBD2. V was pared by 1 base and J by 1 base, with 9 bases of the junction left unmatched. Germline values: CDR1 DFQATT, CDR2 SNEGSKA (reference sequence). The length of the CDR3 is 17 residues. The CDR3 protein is CSARGGFASGNTGELFF. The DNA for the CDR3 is TGCAGTGCTAGAGGTGGTTTCGCTAGCGGGAACACCGGGGAGCTGTTTTTT.

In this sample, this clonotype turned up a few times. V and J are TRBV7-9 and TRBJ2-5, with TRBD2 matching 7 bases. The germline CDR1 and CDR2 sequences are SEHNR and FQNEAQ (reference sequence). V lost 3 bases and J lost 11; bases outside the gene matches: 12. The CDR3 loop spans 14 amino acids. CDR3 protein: CASSFKRTSREQYF. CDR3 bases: TGTGCCAGCAGCTTCAAACGGACTAGTCGGGAGCAGTACTTC.

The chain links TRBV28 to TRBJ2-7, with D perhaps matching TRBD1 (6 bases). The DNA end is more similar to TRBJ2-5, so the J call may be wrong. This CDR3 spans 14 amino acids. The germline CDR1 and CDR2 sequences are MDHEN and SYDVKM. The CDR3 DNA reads TGTGCCAGCAGAACAGGGTCTCTAGAAGGGACCCAGTACTTC. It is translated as CASRTGSLEGTQYF.

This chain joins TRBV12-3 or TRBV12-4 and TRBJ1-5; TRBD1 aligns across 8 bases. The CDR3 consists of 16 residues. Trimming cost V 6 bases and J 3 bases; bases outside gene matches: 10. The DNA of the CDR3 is TGTGCCAGCAGCGAGGACAGGGTGGGATTCAATCAGCCCCAGCATTTT. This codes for CASSEDRVGFNQPQHF.

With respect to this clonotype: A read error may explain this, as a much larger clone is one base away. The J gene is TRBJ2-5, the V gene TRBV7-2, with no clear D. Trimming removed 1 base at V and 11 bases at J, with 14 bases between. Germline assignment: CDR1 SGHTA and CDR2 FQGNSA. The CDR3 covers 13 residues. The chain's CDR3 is CASSLDTDNEQYF. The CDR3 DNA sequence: TGTGCCAGCAGCTTAGATACAGACAATGAGCAGTACTTC.